In this sample, the clone carrying this T cell receptor (beta chain) turned up many times. It may be a read error: a sequence one base away is much more abundant. This sample is drawn from a study of regulatory T cells in long-lasting Graves disease. Looked up from germline, CDR1 is MDHEN and CDR2 is SYDVKM. This CDR3 contains 16 residues. As to time point: newly diagnosed GD, antithyroid drugs for less than 3 months. Researchers made the TCR library from RNA that was extracted from PBMCs. The TCR beta library used iRepertoire HTBI primers with Arm-PCR amplification of CDR3. Via MiXCR, TCRdb re-called the multiplex PCR reads, giving one row per CDR3 protein. The sample has 350,000 to 500,000 distinct CDR3 sequences; approximately 15% are singletons. These data were also filed under a second study, of T cells in Graves' hyperthyroidism and ophthalmopathy. That study reports: First-round RT-PCR targeting the TCR CDR3 was performed with the HTBI primer set. Most expanded thyroid clonotypes above 0.001 also appeared in blood. A 13 V-J model separated ophthalmopathy from stable hyperthyroidism.

Source: peripheral blood mononuclear cells (PBMCs), taken at new diagnosis, from a patient treated with antithyroid drugs. This receptor was obtained from a woman aged 45 to 65 with Graves disease. The chain employs TRBV28 and TRBJ2-1, with 9 bases aligning to TRBD2. The CDR3 bases are TGTACCAGCAGTTTACGGGCGGGAGGGAGATACAATGAGCAGTTCTTC. Protein: CTSSLRAGGRYNEQFF.